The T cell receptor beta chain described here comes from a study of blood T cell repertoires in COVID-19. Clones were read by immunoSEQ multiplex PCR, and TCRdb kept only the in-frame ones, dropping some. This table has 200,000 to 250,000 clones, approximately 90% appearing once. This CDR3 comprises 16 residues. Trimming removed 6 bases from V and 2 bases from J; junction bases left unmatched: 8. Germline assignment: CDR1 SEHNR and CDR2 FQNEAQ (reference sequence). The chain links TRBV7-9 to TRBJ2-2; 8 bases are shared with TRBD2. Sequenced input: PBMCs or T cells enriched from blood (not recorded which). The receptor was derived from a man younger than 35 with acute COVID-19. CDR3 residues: CASRITSGRNTGELFF. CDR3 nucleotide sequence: TGTGCCAGCAGGATTACTAGCGGAAGAAACACCGGGGAGCTGTTTTTT.